This entry is about one T cell receptor beta chain. Its antigen is as yet unknown. Researchers prepared the TRB cDNA libraries using 5' RACE with UMI labels. TCRdb reprocessed the 5' RACE reads and reports one entry per CDR3 protein, with no DNA. This repertoire includes approximately 59,000 distinct CDR3 sequences. The data are from a study of CXCR3-negative and CXCR3-positive naive CD8 T cells. General observations from the study: Relative to CXCR3-negative naive cells, CXCR3-positive naive cells had more hydrophobic TRB CDR3s. Similar TRBV-TRBJ usage characterized naive CXCR3-negative and CXCR3-positive cells; memory cells differed.

Germline values: CDR1 MNHEY, CDR2 SMNVEV (reference sequence). The CDR3 is made up of 14 amino acids. The chain is built from TRBV27 and TRBJ2-7. The TCR was taken from a human donor in good health. Some clones in this sample may be carry-over from other donors' samples. The sequencing input was naive CXCR3+ CD8+ T cells from blood. Subset given: CD45RO-CCR7+CD27+CD95- naive CD8+ T cells expressing CXCR3 (TNR3+). The CDR3 loop reads CASGFQGLPREQYF.